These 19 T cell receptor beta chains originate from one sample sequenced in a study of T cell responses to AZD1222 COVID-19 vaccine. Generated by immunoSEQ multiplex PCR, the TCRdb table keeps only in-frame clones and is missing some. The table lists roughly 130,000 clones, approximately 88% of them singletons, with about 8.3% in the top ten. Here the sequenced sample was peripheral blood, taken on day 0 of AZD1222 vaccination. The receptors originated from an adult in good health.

The CDR3 loop is CASSYSIGNSPLHF. The CDR3 DNA follows: TGTGCCAGCAGTTACTCGATCGGAAATTCACCCCTCCACTTT. The rearrangement links TRBV6-5 to TRBJ1-6, with D unresolved. Germline CDR1 reads MNHEY; CDR2 reads SVGAGI. The CDR3 has 14 amino acids. With 0 bases removed from V and 7 bases from J, the gap between germline ends came to 7 bases.

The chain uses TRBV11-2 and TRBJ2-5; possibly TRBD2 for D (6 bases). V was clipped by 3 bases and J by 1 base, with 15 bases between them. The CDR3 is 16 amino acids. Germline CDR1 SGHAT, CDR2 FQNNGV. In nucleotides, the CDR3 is TGTGCCAGCAGCTTTGGGGCCGGCGGGACCCAAGAGACCCAGTACTTC. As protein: CASSFGAGGTQETQYF.

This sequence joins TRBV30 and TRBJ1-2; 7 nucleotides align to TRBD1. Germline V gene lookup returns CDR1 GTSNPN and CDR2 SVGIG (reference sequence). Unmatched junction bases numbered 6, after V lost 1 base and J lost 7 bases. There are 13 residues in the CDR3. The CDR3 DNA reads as TGTGCCTGGAGTGCCCAGGGGGGTATTGGCTACACCTTC. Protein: CAWSAQGGIGYTF.

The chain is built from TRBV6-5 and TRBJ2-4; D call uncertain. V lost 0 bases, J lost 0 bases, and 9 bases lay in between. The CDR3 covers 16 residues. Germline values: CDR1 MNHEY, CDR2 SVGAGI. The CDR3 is CASSYSRVLAKNIQYF. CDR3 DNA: TGTGCCAGCAGTTACTCGAGAGTCCTAGCCAAAAACATTCAGTACTTC.

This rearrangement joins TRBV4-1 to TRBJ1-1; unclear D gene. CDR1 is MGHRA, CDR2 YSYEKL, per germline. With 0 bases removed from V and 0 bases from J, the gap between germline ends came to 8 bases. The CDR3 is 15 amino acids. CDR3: CASSQESDLNTEAFF. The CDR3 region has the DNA TGCGCCAGCAGCCAAGAATCAGATTTGAACACTGAAGCTTTCTTT.

Written as DNA, the CDR3 is TGTGCCAGCAGCTTAGGGCTAGATCCCACCTACGAGCAGTACTTC. The encoded protein is CASSLGLDPTYEQYF. The chain links TRBV11-2 to TRBJ2-7; D gene ambiguous. Germline CDR1 and CDR2: SGHAT and FQNNGV. The CDR3 loop spans 15 amino acids. V was pared by 1 base and J by 2 bases, with 12 bases between.

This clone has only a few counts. CDR3 residues: CATSRRTGIYQPQHF. The CDR3 nucleotides read TGTGCCACCAGCAGACGGACAGGGATTTATCAGCCCCAGCATTTT. The chain is built from TRBV15 and TRBJ1-5; 8 positions match TRBD1. V lost 2 bases to trimming and J lost 5 bases; unmatched junction nucleotides: 5. The CDR3 is 15 amino acids. Germline V lookup: CDR1 LNHNV, CDR2 YYDKDF (reference sequence). Variable domain in full (rest from reference TRBV15 and TRBJ1-5): DAMVIQNPRYQVTQFGKPVTLSCSQTLNHNVMYWYQQKSSQAPKLLFHYYDKDFNNEADTPDNFQSRRPNTSFCFLDIRSPGLGDTAMYLCATSRRTGIYQPQHFGDGTRLSIL.

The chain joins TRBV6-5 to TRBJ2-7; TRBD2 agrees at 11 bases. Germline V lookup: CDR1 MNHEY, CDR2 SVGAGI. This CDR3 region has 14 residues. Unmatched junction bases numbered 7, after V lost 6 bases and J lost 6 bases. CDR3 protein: CASSPLAGVPEQYF. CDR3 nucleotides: TGTGCCAGCAGCCCACTAGCGGGAGTCCCCGAGCAGTACTTC.

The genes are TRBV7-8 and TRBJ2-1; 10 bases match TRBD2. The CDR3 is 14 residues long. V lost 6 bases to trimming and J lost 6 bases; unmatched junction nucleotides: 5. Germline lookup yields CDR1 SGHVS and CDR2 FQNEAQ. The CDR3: CASSSLAGVNEQFF. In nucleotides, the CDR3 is TGTGCCAGCAGTTCCCTAGCGGGGGTCAATGAGCAGTTCTTC.

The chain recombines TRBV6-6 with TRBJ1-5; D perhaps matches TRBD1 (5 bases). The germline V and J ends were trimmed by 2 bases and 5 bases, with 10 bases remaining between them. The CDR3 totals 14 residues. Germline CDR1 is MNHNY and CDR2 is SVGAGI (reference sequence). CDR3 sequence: CASSYVIGDQPQHF. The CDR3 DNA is TGTGCCAGCAGTTACGTGATAGGGGATCAGCCCCAGCATTTT.

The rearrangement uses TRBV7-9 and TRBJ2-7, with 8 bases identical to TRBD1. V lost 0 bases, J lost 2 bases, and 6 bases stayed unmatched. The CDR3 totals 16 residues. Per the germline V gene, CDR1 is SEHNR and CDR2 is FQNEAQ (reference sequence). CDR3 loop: CASSLATGQGTYEQYF. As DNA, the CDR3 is TGTGCCAGCAGCTTAGCAACAGGACAGGGCACCTACGAGCAGTACTTC.

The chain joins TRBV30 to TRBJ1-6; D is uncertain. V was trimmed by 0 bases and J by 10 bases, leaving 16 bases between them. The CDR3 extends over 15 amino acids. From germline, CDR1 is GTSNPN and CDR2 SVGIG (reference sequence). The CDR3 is CAWSVGGRRSSPLHF. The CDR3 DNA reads TGTGCCTGGAGTGTTGGAGGGCGGAGGAGCTCACCCCTCCACTTT.

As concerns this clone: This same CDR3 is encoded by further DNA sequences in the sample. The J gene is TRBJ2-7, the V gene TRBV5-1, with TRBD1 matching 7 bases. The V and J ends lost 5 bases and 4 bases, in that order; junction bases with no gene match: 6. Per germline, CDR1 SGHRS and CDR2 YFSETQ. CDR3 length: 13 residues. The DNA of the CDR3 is TGCGCCAGCAGAACTGGGACAGCTTACGAGCAGTACTTC. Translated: CASRTGTAYEQYF.

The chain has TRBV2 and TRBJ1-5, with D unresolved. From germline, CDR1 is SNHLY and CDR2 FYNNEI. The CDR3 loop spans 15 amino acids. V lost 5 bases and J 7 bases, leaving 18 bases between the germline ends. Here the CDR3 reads CASSYQVGVGQPQHF. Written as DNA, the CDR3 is TGTGCCAGCAGTTATCAGGTTGGGGTAGGCCAGCCCCAGCATTTT.

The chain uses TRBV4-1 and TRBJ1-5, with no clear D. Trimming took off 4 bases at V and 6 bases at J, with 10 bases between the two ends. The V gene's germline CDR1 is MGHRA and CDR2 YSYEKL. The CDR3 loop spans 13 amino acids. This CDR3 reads CASSPGRAQPQHF. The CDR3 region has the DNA TGCGCCAGCAGCCCCGGTAGGGCTCAGCCCCAGCATTTT.

CDR3 DNA: TGTGCCAGCAGTCGACTAGCGGGAGCGGGGGGGGAGCAGTACTTC. Translation gives CASSRLAGAGGEQYF. This chain links TRBV2 with TRBJ2-7; TRBD2 matches at 12 bases. Losses at the gene ends were 5 bases for V and 7 bases for J; bases not matched to a gene: 9. CDR3 length: 15 amino acids. In germline, CDR1 is SNHLY, CDR2 FYNNEI.

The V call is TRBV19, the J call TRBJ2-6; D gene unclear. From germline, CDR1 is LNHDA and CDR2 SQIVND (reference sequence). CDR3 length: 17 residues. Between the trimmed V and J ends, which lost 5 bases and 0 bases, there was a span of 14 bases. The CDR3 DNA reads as TGTGCCAGTAGTCCAAGTACTCTGTCCTCTGGGGCCAACGTCCTGACTTTC. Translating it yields CASSPSTLSSGANVLTF.

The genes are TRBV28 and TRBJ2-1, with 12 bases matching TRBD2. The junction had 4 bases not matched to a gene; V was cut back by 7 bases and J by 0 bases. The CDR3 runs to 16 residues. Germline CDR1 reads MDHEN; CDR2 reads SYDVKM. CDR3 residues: CASTPLAGGSYNEQFF. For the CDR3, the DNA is TGTGCCAGCACCCCACTAGCGGGGGGCTCCTACAATGAGCAGTTCTTC.

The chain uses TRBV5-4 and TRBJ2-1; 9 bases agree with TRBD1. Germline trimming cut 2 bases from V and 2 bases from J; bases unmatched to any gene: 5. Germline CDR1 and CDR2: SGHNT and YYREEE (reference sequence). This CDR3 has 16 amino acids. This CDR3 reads CASSLTGTGTYNEQFF. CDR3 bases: TGTGCCAGCAGCTTAACCGGGACAGGGACCTACAATGAGCAGTTCTTC.